The 24 T cell receptor beta chains reported below all come from one sample, sequenced in a study of cytotoxic CD8 clonotypes in ibrutinib-treated CLL. This table comes from immunoSEQ multiplex PCR, and its TCRdb copy is limited to in-frame clones, with some not included. The sample has approximately 70,000 clones; over 75% are singletons. The source material was PBMCs, sampled after 12 months of ibrutinib treatment. These receptors were collected from a human donor with chronic lymphocytic leukemia.

The V call is TRBV11-2, the J call TRBJ2-5, with 9 nucleotides matching TRBD2. CDR1 is SGHAT and CDR2 is FQNNGV in the germline V gene. J was trimmed by 4 bases and V by 5 bases; bases with no gene match: 5. The CDR3 has 14 amino acids. The CDR3 spells CASSRRGGLETQYF. CDR3 in DNA: TGTGCCAGCAGCCGGCGGGGGGGGCTAGAGACCCAGTACTTC.

V is TRBV7-2 and J is TRBJ2-2; no clear D. CDR1 and CDR2 (germline): SGHTA, FQGNSA. Trimming removed 1 base at V and 7 bases at J, with 10 bases between. This CDR3 is built from 14 residues. CDR3 bases: TGTGCCAGCAGCTTAGGAGTCAACGACGGGGAGCTGTTTTTT. Translating gives CASSLGVNDGELFF.

In this sample, this clone turned up once. The V call is TRBV7-2, the J call TRBJ2-7; 9 nucleotides agree with TRBD1. Trimming took 5 bases from V and 1 from J; bases not matched to a gene: 6. The CDR3 is 15 amino acids. The germline gives CDR1 SGHTA, CDR2 FQGNSA. The CDR3, as DNA: TGTGCCAGCAGCACCCGGGACAGGGAATCCTACGAGCAGTACTTC. Protein: CASSTRDRESYEQYF. Full variable domain (rest looked up from reference TRBV7-2 and TRBJ2-7): GAGVSQSPSNKVTEKGKDVELRCDPISGHTALYWYRQSLGQGLEFLIYFQGNSAPDKSGLPSDRFSAERTGGSVSTLTIQRTQQEDSAVYLCASSTRDRESYEQYFGPGTRLTVT.

The chain couples TRBV6-1 to TRBJ1-5; D not resolved. Between the trimmed V and J ends, which lost 1 base and 9 bases, there was a span of 22 bases. The CDR3 runs to 17 residues. CDR1 and CDR2 from the germline V gene are MNHNS and SASEGT. CDR3 region: CASSEVRAGGRKWPQHF. CDR3 sequence (DNA): TGTGCCAGCAGTGAAGTCCGTGCGGGCGGACGGAAATGGCCCCAGCATTTT.

The chain recombines TRBV27 with TRBJ1-2; D may be TRBD1 (5 bases). V was pared by 2 bases and J by 12 bases, with 16 bases between. Per the germline V gene, CDR1 is MNHEY and CDR2 is SMNVEV (reference sequence). This CDR3 is 13 amino acids long. CDR3 loop: CASSLGQGRRNTF. CDR3 DNA sequence: TGTGCCAGCAGTTTAGGGCAGGGTAGGAGGAACACCTTC.

The chain links TRBV9 to TRBJ2-3; TRBD1 matches at 9 bases. The CDR3 sequence is 16 residues long. Trimming at V came to 1 base and at J to 0 bases, leaving 3 bases not matched to a gene. Per germline, CDR1 SGDLS and CDR2 YYNGEE. The CDR3 loop is CASSVMGTGSTDTQYF. In DNA, the CDR3 is TGTGCCAGCAGCGTAATGGGGACAGGGAGCACAGATACGCAGTATTTT.

The chain couples TRBV19 to TRBJ1-5; no definite D call. This CDR3 region has 16 residues. Germline loops: CDR1 LNHDA, CDR2 SQIVND (reference sequence). V was pared by 3 bases and J by 2 bases, with 14 bases between. DNA for the CDR3: TGTGCCAGTAGTATCCGTGTGCGGAGGGGCAATCAGCCCCAGCATTTT. It specifies CASSIRVRRGNQPQHF. The entire variable domain, with the rest obtained from reference TRBV19 and TRBJ1-5, is as follows: DGGITQSPKYLFRKEGQNVTLSCEQNLNHDAMYWYRQDPGQGLRLIYYSQIVNDFQKGDIAEGYSVSREKKESFPLTVTSAQKNPTAFYLCASSIRVRRGNQPQHFGDGTRLSIL.

The genes are TRBV10-3 and TRBJ2-1; 10 bases match TRBD2. The CDR3 has 15 residues. Unmatched junction bases numbered 2, after V lost 3 bases and J lost 3 bases. Per germline, CDR1 ENHRY and CDR2 SYGVKD. The CDR3 bases are TGTGCCATCAGTGACGGGACTAGCGACTACAATGAGCAGTTCTTC. Amino acid sequence: CAISDGTSDYNEQFF.

The gene calls are TRBV10-3 and TRBJ2-2; 14 bases line up with TRBD2. CDR3 length: 16 residues. Germline V lookup: CDR1 ENHRY, CDR2 SYGVKD. The J segment lost 8 bases and the V segment lost 5 bases, leaving 7 bases of the junction unmatched. As DNA, the CDR3 is TGTGCCATCAGTCCCGGGACTAGCGGGAGTAGGGGGGAGCTGTTTTTT. This translates into CAISPGTSGSRGELFF.

The J gene is TRBJ2-1, the V gene TRBV11-3; the match to TRBD1 covers 7 bases. Germline CDR1 reads SGHNT; CDR2 reads YENEEA. CDR3 length: 15 residues. The V segment lost 5 bases and the J segment 4 bases; nucleotides outside the gene matches: 8. CDR3: CASSGGQVVYNEQFF. The CDR3 DNA reads as TGTGCCAGCAGCGGAGGACAGGTCGTTTACAATGAGCAGTTCTTC. The whole variable domain, filled in from reference TRBV11-3 and TRBJ2-1, reads EAGVVQSPRYKIIEKKQPVAFWCNPISGHNTLYWYLQNLGQGPELLIRYENEEAVDDSQLPKDRFSAERLKGVDSTLKIQPAELGDSAVYLCASSGGQVVYNEQFFGPGTRLTVL.

V is TRBV28 and J is TRBJ1-5; 7 bases are shared with TRBD1. V was clipped by 4 bases and J by 7 bases; unmatched bases: 16. The CDR3 is 17 amino acids. From germline, CDR1 is MDHEN and CDR2 SYDVKM. The CDR3 DNA is TGTGCCAGCAGTTCCAGCTGGGACCTCGTCAGGGGGCAGCCCCAGCATTTT. It is translated as CASSSSWDLVRGQPQHF. Full variable domain (remainder filled in from reference TRBV28 and TRBJ1-5): DVKVTQSSRYLVKRTGEKVFLECVQDMDHENMFWYRQDPGLGLRLIYFSYDVKMKEKGDIPEGYSVSREKKERFSLILESASTNQTSMYLCASSSSWDLVRGQPQHFGDGTRLSIL.

The V gene is TRBV9, the J gene TRBJ1-2; D is unresolved. The CDR3 extends over 13 amino acids. Germline V gives CDR1 SGDLS, CDR2 YYNGEE. Between the trimmed V and J ends, which lost 3 bases and 5 bases, there was a span of 11 bases. The CDR3 DNA is TGTGCCAGCAGCGATATCCAAGGGTATGGCTACACCTTC. This codes for CASSDIQGYGYTF.

This chain links TRBV6-5 with TRBJ2-7; TRBD2 matches at 8 bases. Germline V gene sequence: CDR1 MNHEY, CDR2 SVGAGI. The CDR3 has 15 amino acids. V shed 2 bases and J 3 bases; nucleotides not matched to a gene: 6. The CDR3 loop reads CASSYAAGDVYEQYF. The DNA of the CDR3 is TGTGCCAGCAGTTACGCAGCGGGAGACGTCTACGAGCAGTACTTC.

The chain carries TRBV5-1 and TRBJ2-7; the match to TRBD2 covers 10 bases. The V segment lost 4 bases and the J segment 2 bases; nucleotides outside the gene matches: 6. Germline V gives CDR1 SGHRS, CDR2 YFSETQ. This CDR3 spans 15 amino acids. CDR3 sequence (DNA): TGCGCCAGCAGCCTTACTAGCGGGATAACCTACGAGCAGTACTTC. Protein: CASSLTSGITYEQYF.

J is TRBJ2-3 and V is TRBV7-3, with TRBD2 matching 14 bases. Germline-derived CDR1 and CDR2 are SGHTA and FQGTGA. The CDR3 length is 17 residues. V lost 5 bases to trimming and J lost 2 bases; unmatched junction nucleotides: 6. CDR3 in amino acids: CASSDPTSGRDTDTQYF. Written as DNA, the CDR3 is TGTGCCAGCAGCGACCCGACTAGCGGGAGGGACACAGATACGCAGTATTTT.

This clone was observed a handful of times. The chain carries TRBV6-6 and TRBJ2-7; 7 bases are a match to TRBD1. J lost 3 bases, V lost 8 bases, and 7 bases had no gene match. The V gene's germline CDR1 is MNHNY and CDR2 SVGAGI (reference sequence). The CDR3 length is 13 residues. CDR3 loop: CASSMDRFYEQYF. The DNA for the CDR3 is TGTGCCAGCTCAATGGACAGGTTCTACGAGCAGTACTTC.

V is TRBV5-8 and J is TRBJ1-4; D is possibly TRBD1 (6 bases). Trimming removed 4 bases at V and 4 bases at J, with 17 bases between. The CDR3 has 16 residues. Germline loops: CDR1 SGHTS, CDR2 YDEGEE. This chain's CDR3 is CASSPTWGRYNEKLFF. The DNA for the CDR3 is TGTGCCAGCAGCCCTACGTGGGGGCGGTATAATGAAAAACTGTTTTTT.

The CDR3 protein is CASSLVEVRVEKTQYF. The CDR3 DNA is TGTGCCAGCAGCTTGGTTGAGGTTCGGGTTGAAAAGACCCAGTACTTC. This rearrangement joins TRBV11-2 to TRBJ2-5, with no clear D. The CDR3 totals 16 residues. V was trimmed by 3 bases and J by 6 bases, leaving 20 bases between them. CDR1 is SGHAT, CDR2 FQNNGV, per germline.

In this sample, this clone turned up once. The CDR3: CATSRDRQRNEQFF. For the CDR3, the DNA is TGTGCCACCAGCAGAGATAGGCAGCGGAATGAGCAGTTCTTC. The rearrangement joins TRBV15 to TRBJ2-1; D may be TRBD2 (5 bases). This CDR3 has 14 residues. The V gene lost 0 bases and the J gene lost 7 bases, with 10 bases spanning the gap. Germline CDR1 and CDR2: LNHNV and YYDKDF (reference sequence).

This clone was counted a few times. The V call is TRBV19, the J call TRBJ1-5; D remains ambiguous. V lost 6 bases, J lost 1 base, and 7 bases lay in between. From germline, CDR1 is LNHDA and CDR2 SQIVND (reference sequence). The CDR3 length is 13 residues. The CDR3 DNA is TGTGCCAGTAGGCTGAGCAGCAATCAGCCCCAGCATTTT. Protein: CASRLSSNQPQHF. The whole variable domain, remainder taken from reference TRBV19 and TRBJ1-5, is DGGITQSPKYLFRKEGQNVTLSCEQNLNHDAMYWYRQDPGQGLRLIYYSQIVNDFQKGDIAEGYSVSREKKESFPLTVTSAQKNPTAFYLCASRLSSNQPQHFGDGTRLSIL.

The chain employs TRBV6-5 and TRBJ1-4; TRBD1 might be the D (5 bases). The CDR3 covers 14 residues. V shed 5 bases and J shed 4 bases, with 11 bases lying between them. CDR1 is MNHEY, CDR2 SVGAGI, per germline. CDR3 in DNA: TGTGCCAGCAGTACTCGGGGGATTAATGAAAAACTGTTTTTT. Translating it yields CASSTRGINEKLFF.

J is TRBJ1-1 and V is TRBV2, with 9 bases that match TRBD1. Per the germline V gene, CDR1 is SNHLY and CDR2 is FYNNEI. V was pared by 1 base and J by 1 base, with 7 bases of the junction left unmatched. CDR3 size: 17 residues. The CDR3 region has the DNA TGTGCCAGCAGTGAAGGCTCTTTGGGACAGGGGAACACTGAAGCTTTCTTT. Translated: CASSEGSLGQGNTEAFF.

This chain links TRBV7-6 with TRBJ1-1; D is uncertain. There are 14 residues in the CDR3. V lost 0 bases to trimming and J lost 1 base, with 6 bases between them. CDR1 SGHVS and CDR2 FNYEAQ come from the germline V gene. This chain's CDR3 is CASSLAGRNTEAFF. DNA for the CDR3: TGTGCCAGCAGCTTAGCGGGGAGGAACACTGAAGCTTTCTTT.

The chain is built from TRBV6-6 and TRBJ1-3; TRBD1 is a possible D gene (5 bases). The germline V gene has CDR1 MNHNY and CDR2 SVGAGI (reference sequence). Trimming took 0 bases from V and 6 from J, leaving 12 bases between them. CDR3 length: 15 residues. The CDR3 here is CASSYSSGAANTIYF. The CDR3 nucleotides read TGTGCCAGCAGTTACTCTTCCGGGGCGGCAAACACCATATATTTT.